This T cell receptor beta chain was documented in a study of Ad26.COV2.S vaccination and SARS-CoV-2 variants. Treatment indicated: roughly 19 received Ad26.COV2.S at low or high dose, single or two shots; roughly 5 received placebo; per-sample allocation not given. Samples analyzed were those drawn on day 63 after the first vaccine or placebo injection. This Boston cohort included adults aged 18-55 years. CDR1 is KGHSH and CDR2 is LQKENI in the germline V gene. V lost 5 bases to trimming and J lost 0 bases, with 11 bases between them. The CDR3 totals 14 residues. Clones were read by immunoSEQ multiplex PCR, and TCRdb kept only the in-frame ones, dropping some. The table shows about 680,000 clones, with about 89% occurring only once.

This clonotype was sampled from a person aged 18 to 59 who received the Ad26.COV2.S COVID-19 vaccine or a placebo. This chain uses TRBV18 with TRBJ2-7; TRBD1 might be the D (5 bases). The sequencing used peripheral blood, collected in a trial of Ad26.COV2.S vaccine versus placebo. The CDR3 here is CASSIDRVSYEQYF. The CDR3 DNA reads TGTGCCAGCTCAATTGACAGAGTCTCCTACGAGCAGTACTTC.